The 32 T cell receptor beta chains in this list originate from one sample, sequenced in a study of human T cells and chemical hapten exposure. TCRdb reprocessed the RACE reads via MiXCR and lists one record per CDR3 protein. Here the sample spans 130,000 or so distinct CDR3 sequences, 11% being singletons. The time point is: patch test 3, about 24 weeks after DPC sensitization. As for treatment: therapeutic diphenylcyclopropenone sensitization with weekly scalp DPC. The material was whole blood, obtained in connection with sensitization to the hapten diphenylcyclopropenone (DPC). The source is a woman in her fifties or sixties with alopecia areata. Some clones in this sample may be carry-over from other donors' samples.

This clonotype was recorded a few times. The rearrangement uses TRBV3-1 and TRBJ1-1; D possibly corresponds to TRBD1 (5 bases). Trimming removed 3 bases from V and 0 bases from J, with 11 bases in between. The CDR3 has 15 residues. Germline values: CDR1 LGHDT, CDR2 YNNKEL (reference sequence). CDR3 bases: TGTGCCAGCAGCCATCGACAGAGGGTGAACACTGAAGCTTTCTTT. Residues: CASSHRQRVNTEAFF.

J is TRBJ1-1 and V is TRBV18, with 8 nucleotides matching TRBD1. CDR1 is KGHSH and CDR2 is LQKENI in the germline V gene. The V and J ends lost 5 bases and 1 base, in that order; junction bases with no gene match: 6. The CDR3 is made up of 15 amino acids. The CDR3 region has the DNA TGTGCCAGCTCATCAGTAGGACAGGGGAACACTGAAGCTTTCTTT. It codes for CASSSVGQGNTEAFF.

The sample holds a few counts of this clonotype. This chain joins TRBV25-1 and TRBJ1-5; no reliable D call. CDR1 and CDR2 from the germline V gene are MGHDK and SYGVNS. There are 12 residues in the CDR3. The germline V and J ends were trimmed by 2 bases and 5 bases, with 4 bases remaining between them. The CDR3 here is CASSEGYQPQHF. The CDR3 nucleotides are TGTGCCAGCAGTGAAGGATATCAGCCCCAGCATTTT.

V is TRBV6-2 or TRBV6-3 and J is TRBJ2-3, with a tentative D call TRBD2 (5 bases). Germline V lookup: CDR1 MNHEY, CDR2 SVGEGT. The CDR3 totals 12 residues. Trimming cost V 5 bases and J 4 bases, with 7 bases left between them. In DNA form, the CDR3 reads TGTGCCAGCAGTACTAGGGCAGATACGCAGTATTTT. It codes for CASSTRADTQYF.

There are many counts of this clonotype. The chain carries TRBV6-2 or TRBV6-3 and TRBJ2-5, with D maybe TRBD2 (5 bases). Trimming took 4 bases from V and 4 from J, leaving 13 bases between them. CDR3 size: 14 residues. Looked up from germline, CDR1 is MNHEY and CDR2 is SVGEGT. CDR3 residues: CASSSRDLSETQYF. DNA of the CDR3: TGTGCCAGCAGTTCCCGGGATTTATCAGAGACCCAGTACTTC.

This clonotype was found a few times. This chain links TRBV2 with TRBJ1-5; 7 bases are shared with TRBD1. Germline V gene data show CDR1 as SNHLY and CDR2 as FYNNEI. With 7 bases clipped from V and 0 bases from J, the junction kept 6 bases outside the gene matches. The CDR3 runs to 15 residues. CDR3 DNA sequence: TGTGCCAGCAACCGGGACAGCGGTAGCAATCAGCCCCAGCATTTT. Protein: CASNRDSGSNQPQHF.

In regard to this clonotype: A read error may account for a junction end that differs from germline. The V call is TRBV7-2, the J call TRBJ2-2; possibly TRBD2 for D (5 bases). There are 17 residues in the CDR3. Germline V lookup: CDR1 SGHTA, CDR2 FQGNSA. The CDR3 here is CASSLNPLAVNTGEPFF. CDR3 sequence (DNA): TGTGCCAGCAGCTTAAATCCCCTCGCGGTCAACACCGGGGAGCCGTTTTTT. Full variable domain (missing parts from reference TRBV7-2 and TRBJ2-2): GAGVSQSPSNKVTEKGKDVELRCDPISGHTALYWYRQSLGQGLEFLIYFQGNSAPDKSGLPSDRFSAERTGGSVSTLTIQRTQQEDSAVYLCASSLNPLAVNTGEPFFGEGSRLTVL.

The chain uses TRBV7-9 and TRBJ1-6, with D unresolved. CDR3 size: 15 residues. CDR1 and CDR2 (germline): SEHNR, FQNEAQ (reference sequence). The V end was cut by 6 bases, the J end by 10 bases, with 19 bases between. In DNA, the CDR3 is TGTGCCAGCAGGCGTACTCATGAGAACAGATCACCCCTCCACTTT. Amino acids: CASRRTHENRSPLHF.

This clonotype was seen repeatedly, ten times or more. The CDR3: CSIRTGLAGSSEQYF. In DNA form, the CDR3 reads TGCAGCATTCGAACAGGACTAGCGGGATCTAGCGAGCAGTACTTC. The gene calls are TRBV29-1 and TRBJ2-7; 12 nucleotides match TRBD2. This CDR3 is built from 15 residues. Germline assignment: CDR1 SQVTM and CDR2 ANQGSEA. Losses at the gene ends were 8 bases for V and 6 bases for J; bases not matched to a gene: 14.

This clonotype was detected many times. The genes are TRBV15 and TRBJ1-1, with D tentatively TRBD1 (5 bases). Germline loops: CDR1 LNHNV, CDR2 YYDKDF (reference sequence). The CDR3 is 14 amino acids. Trimming shortened V by 0 bases and J by 4 bases, and 9 bases separated the two germline ends. Here the CDR3 DNA reads TGTGCCACCAGCAGAGATCTTGGGACCACTGAAGCTTTCTTT. Amino acid sequence: CATSRDLGTTEAFF.

This clonotype was seen a handful of times. The chain employs TRBV6-6 and TRBJ1-5, with D possibly matching TRBD1 (5 bases). Germline values: CDR1 MNHNY, CDR2 SVGAGI (reference sequence). Trimming left V 4 bases short and J 3 bases short, with 13 bases between. The CDR3 covers 15 residues. The CDR3 here is CASSSGQNYNQPQHF. Written as DNA, the CDR3 is TGTGCCAGCAGTTCGGGGCAGAATTACAATCAGCCCCAGCATTTT.

This clonotype came up many times. The chain uses TRBV3-1 and TRBJ1-2; D uncertain. The CDR3 has 14 amino acids. Looked up from germline, CDR1 is LGHDT and CDR2 is YNNKEL (reference sequence). V lost 1 base and J lost 0, with 6 bases in between. CDR3 DNA: TGTGCCAGCAGCCAAGGGCCAGCTAACTATGGCTACACCTTC. It yields the protein CASSQGPANYGYTF.

V usage is TRBV4-3 and J usage is TRBJ2-3; 8 bases agree with TRBD2. Losses at the gene ends were 0 bases for V and 11 bases for J; bases not matched to a gene: 7. This CDR3 spans 14 amino acids. Looked up from germline, CDR1 is LGHNA and CDR2 is YSLEER. This chain's CDR3 is CASSQDSRSGGQYF. In DNA, the CDR3 is TGCGCCAGCAGCCAAGATAGTCGAAGCGGGGGGCAGTATTTT.

This clonotype was detected many times. This chain uses TRBV5-1 with TRBJ1-1; D ambiguous. The V gene lost 2 bases and the J gene lost 2 bases, with 10 bases spanning the gap. Germline loops: CDR1 SGHRS, CDR2 YFSETQ. The CDR3 consists of 14 residues. As DNA, the CDR3 is TGCGCCAGCAGCTTAACCCAGACCAACACTGAAGCTTTCTTT. This gives the protein CASSLTQTNTEAFF.

This clonotype was counted ten times or more. The CDR3: CASSQSGGKETQYF. In DNA form, the CDR3 reads TGTGCCAGCAGCCAATCCGGGGGGAAAGAGACCCAGTACTTC. J is TRBJ2-5 and V is TRBV7-2, with TRBD2 identical over 7 bases. CDR3 length: 14 residues. The germline CDR1 and CDR2 sequences are SGHTA and FQGNSA. After removal of 5 bases from V and 3 bases from J, the junction contained 6 bases not matched to a gene.

On this clonotype: Given a much more abundant clone one base away, this may be a read error. This chain uses TRBV6-2 or TRBV6-3 with TRBJ1-1; D not certain. V shed 10 bases and J shed 1 base, with 10 bases lying between them. The CDR3 sequence is 12 residues long. Looked up from germline, CDR1 is MNHEY and CDR2 is SVGEGT. The CDR3 DNA reads as TGTGCCACGGTGACAAGGAACACTGAAGCTTTCTTT. This gives the protein CATVTRNTEAFF.

This clonotype was observed at least ten times. This chain links TRBV24-1 with TRBJ2-3; 8 bases line up with TRBD2. The germline gives CDR1 KGHDR, CDR2 SFDVKD. V was clipped by 9 bases and J by 3 bases; unmatched bases: 7. The CDR3 has 14 amino acids. The chain's CDR3 is CATWSGRWTDTQYF. CDR3 coding DNA: TGTGCCACCTGGAGCGGGAGATGGACAGATACGCAGTATTTT.

This clonotype was counted many times. The rearrangement uses TRBV9 and TRBJ2-4; D remains ambiguous. Trimming shortened V by 0 bases and J by 3 bases, and 4 bases separated the two germline ends. This CDR3 region has 13 residues. The germline V gene has CDR1 SGDLS and CDR2 YYNGEE. In DNA, the CDR3 is TGTGCCAGCAGCGTAGGGGACAAAAACATTCAGTACTTC. Translated, it gives CASSVGDKNIQYF.

The J gene is TRBJ2-6, the V gene TRBV20-1; no firm D call. The V gene's germline CDR1 is DFQATT and CDR2 SNEGSKA (reference sequence). Trimming shortened V by 0 bases and J by 2 bases, and 5 bases separated the two germline ends. This CDR3 comprises 14 residues. The CDR3 nucleotides are TGCAGTGCTAGAGATGTGGCTGGGGCCAACGTCCTGACTTTC. Amino acid sequence: CSARDVAGANVLTF.

Concerning this clonotype: One end of the junction is discordant with germline, which a read error may explain. This chain uses TRBV10-3 with TRBJ1-6; a possible D gene is TRBD1 (5 bases). Germline V lookup: CDR1 ENHRY, CDR2 SYGVKD. CDR3 length equals 14 residues. CDR3 loop: CAAASRDANSPLNF. CDR3 bases: TGTGCCGCCGCGTCCCGGGACGCTAATTCACCCCTCAACTTT.

This chain joins TRBV14 and TRBJ1-6; TRBD1 aligns across 7 bases. The CDR3 is 16 amino acids. Per the germline V gene, CDR1 is SGHDN and CDR2 is FVKESK. Germline trimming cut 4 bases from V and 7 bases from J; bases unmatched to any gene: 10. This chain's CDR3 is CASSPADRARNSPLHF. CDR3 DNA: TGTGCCAGCAGCCCGGCCGACAGGGCGAGGAATTCACCCCTCCACTTT.

The CDR3 region is CASNTPWEGEYNEQFF. The DNA of the CDR3 is TGTGCCAGCAACACCCCGTGGGAGGGAGAATACAATGAGCAGTTCTTC. The V call is TRBV11-2, the J call TRBJ2-1; 7 positions match TRBD2. V lost 7 bases and J lost 4; bases outside the gene matches: 13. The CDR3 contains 16 residues. Per germline, CDR1 SGHAT and CDR2 FQNNGV. The variable domain in full, completed from reference TRBV11-2 and TRBJ2-1, reads EAGVAQSPRYKIIEKRQSVAFWCNPISGHATLYWYQQILGQGPKLLIQFQNNGVVDDSQLPKDRFSAERLKGVDSTLKIQPAKLEDSAVYLCASNTPWEGEYNEQFFGPGTRLTVL.

This clonotype has only a few counts. V gene TRBV7-9 combines with J gene TRBJ2-1; 12 nucleotides match TRBD2. Germline V gene lookup returns CDR1 SEHNR and CDR2 FQNEAQ (reference sequence). The CDR3 totals 17 residues. V was clipped by 8 bases and J by 5 bases; unmatched bases: 13. The CDR3 bases are TGTGCCAGCGCTCGGCCCGGCGGACTAGCGGGGAACAATGAGCAGTTCTTC. It translates to CASARPGGLAGNNEQFF.

This clonotype was counted many times. This chain joins TRBV27 and TRBJ2-1; D unclear. This CDR3 is 12 amino acids long. Germline V gives CDR1 MNHEY, CDR2 SMNVEV (reference sequence). Deletions cut 9 bases from V and 1 base from J, with 7 bases between. CDR3 sequence reads: CASGNSYNEQFF. As DNA, the CDR3 is TGTGCCAGTGGGAATTCCTACAATGAGCAGTTCTTC.

This chain uses TRBV12-3 or TRBV12-4 with TRBJ1-5, with D hard to call. Trimming shortened V by 5 bases and J by 5 bases, and 13 bases separated the two germline ends. CDR3 length: 14 residues. The CDR3 nucleotides read TGTGCCAGCAGTCTAGGAGGGTTAGATCAGCCCCAGCATTTT. Its protein product is CASSLGGLDQPQHF.

There are a few counts of this clonotype. The rearrangement joins TRBV27 to TRBJ1-1, with unresolved D. This CDR3 comprises 15 residues. Germline assignment: CDR1 MNHEY and CDR2 SMNVEV (reference sequence). V was trimmed by 3 bases and J by 0 bases, leaving 11 bases between them. CDR3 bases: TGTGCCAGCAGTTTGGTGGTGAATTTGAACACTGAAGCTTTCTTT. Amino acids: CASSLVVNLNTEAFF.

The chain recombines TRBV20-1 with TRBJ2-2, with TRBD2 matching 9 bases. V lost 0 bases and J lost 4; bases outside the gene matches: 6. CDR1 DFQATT and CDR2 SNEGSKA come from the germline V gene (reference sequence). The CDR3 covers 16 residues. The chain's CDR3 is CSARDPAGGITGELFF. Written as DNA, the CDR3 is TGCAGTGCTAGAGATCCAGCGGGAGGTATCACCGGGGAGCTGTTTTTT.

Ten or more counts support this clonotype. The chain combines TRBV19 with TRBJ2-7, with a tentative D call TRBD2 (5 bases). Germline V CDR1 and CDR2: LNHDA, SQIVND (reference sequence). There are 13 residues in the CDR3. V was shortened by 9 bases and J by 4 bases, with 16 bases between the two germline ends. CDR3 DNA sequence: TGTGCCAGCAAGCGGCGGGCGGCTTACGAGCAGTACTTC. Protein product: CASKRRAAYEQYF.

The J gene is TRBJ2-6, the V gene TRBV5-6, with no clear D. This CDR3 is 15 amino acids long. V lost 1 base, J lost 2 bases, and 7 bases lay in between. CDR1 and CDR2 from the germline V gene are SGHDT and YYEEEE. DNA for the CDR3: TGTGCCAGCAGCTTGATGCGTACTGGGGCCAACGTCCTGACTTTC. Translation: CASSLMRTGANVLTF. Combining the CDR3 with reference TRBV5-6 and TRBJ2-6 gives the whole variable domain DAGVTQSPTHLIKTRGQQVTLRCSPKSGHDTVSWYQQALGQGPQFIFQYYEEEERQRGNFPDRFSGHQFPNYSSELNVNALLLGDSALYLCASSLMRTGANVLTFGAGSRLTVL.

This clonotype was detected a few times. CDR3 region: CASSLGSGPSYNEQFF. DNA for the CDR3: TGCGCCAGCAGCCTGGGTAGCGGGCCCTCCTACAATGAGCAGTTCTTC. The chain is built from TRBV5-1 and TRBJ2-1, with TRBD2 matching over 7 bases. Germline CDR1 reads SGHRS; CDR2 reads YFSETQ. CDR3 length: 16 residues. Losses at the gene ends were 4 bases for V and 0 bases for J; bases not matched to a gene: 7. Full variable domain (missing parts from reference TRBV5-1 and TRBJ2-1): KAGVTQTPRYLIKTRGQQVTLSCSPISGHRSVSWYQQTPGQGLQFLFEYFSETQRNKGNFPGRFSGRQFSNSRSEMNVSTLELGDSALYLCASSLGSGPSYNEQFFGPGTRLTVL.

The V call is TRBV9, the J call TRBJ2-7, with 9 bases aligning to TRBD2. Germline CDR1 and CDR2: SGDLS and YYNGEE. The CDR3 loop spans 14 amino acids. V trimming: 3 bases; J trimming: 5 bases; junction bases outside the gene matches: 6. The CDR3 bases are TGTGCCAGCAGCGCTACGGGACTAGCAGACGAGCAGTACTTC. This sequence encodes CASSATGLADEQYF.

The chain carries TRBV27 and TRBJ1-4; maybe TRBD1 (5 bases). Germline values: CDR1 MNHEY, CDR2 SMNVEV (reference sequence). The CDR3 is 11 amino acids. The germline V and J ends were trimmed by 6 bases and 8 bases, with 7 bases remaining between them. The CDR3 nucleotides read TGTGCCAGCAGAGACAGCGAAAAACTGTTTTTT. Protein: CASRDSEKLFF.